The 26 T cell receptor beta chains listed next were all sequenced from one sample in a study of regulatory T cells in long-lasting Graves disease. Specified time point: newly diagnosed GD, antithyroid drugs for less than 3 months. RNA extracted from PBMCs served as the sequencing template. Sequencing libraries for TCR beta were prepared with iRepertoire HTBI primers and Arm-PCR of CDR3 regions. Each CDR3 protein gets one entry after TCRdb re-called the multiplex PCR reads with MiXCR. In the table there are hundreds of thousands of distinct CDR3 sequences, 15% of which are singletons. In addition, the sample was reused for a study of T cells in Graves' hyperthyroidism and ophthalmopathy.

The sequenced sample was peripheral blood mononuclear cells (PBMCs), obtained at new diagnosis, from a patient treated with antithyroid drugs. The source is a woman aged 40 to 50 with Graves disease.

The chain employs TRBV6-1 and TRBJ2-7; D is unclear. V lost 0 bases and J 1 base, leaving 10 bases between the germline ends. This CDR3 has 15 residues. Germline CDR1 and CDR2: MNHNS and SASEGT. The CDR3 is CASSEAPHPSYEQYF. For the CDR3, the DNA is TGTGCCAGCAGTGAAGCGCCACACCCGTCCTACGAGCAGTACTTC.

This clonotype was found many times. The J gene is TRBJ2-4, the V gene TRBV12-3 or TRBV12-4; D not resolved. Trimming pared 3 bases from V and 6 bases from J, leaving 6 bases between. The length of the CDR3 is 12 residues. CDR3 DNA: TGTGCCAGCAGTTTGAGGCCAAACATTCAGTACTTC. It codes for CASSLRPNIQYF.

This clonotype was seen a few times. J is TRBJ1-5 and V is TRBV7-9, with D perhaps matching TRBD1 (6 bases). CDR1 is SEHNR, CDR2 FQNEAQ, per germline (reference sequence). The CDR3 is made up of 16 amino acids. Trimming took 2 bases from V and 3 from J, leaving 14 bases between them. The chain's CDR3 is CASSLSATGFNQPQHF. For the CDR3, the DNA is TGTGCCAGCAGCTTATCCGCCACAGGGTTCAATCAGCCCCAGCATTTT.

The rearrangement links TRBV9 to TRBJ2-6; D unclear. Germline V gene lookup returns CDR1 SGDLS and CDR2 YYNGEE. Trimming took 0 bases from V and 1 from J, leaving 17 bases between them. The CDR3 spans 19 residues. In DNA form, the CDR3 reads TGTGCCAGCAGCGTAGGTACCTCGAAGGGTTCATCTGGGGCCAACGTCCTGACTTTC. Protein: CASSVGTSKGSSGANVLTF.

The rearrangement joins TRBV12-3 or TRBV12-4 to TRBJ2-3; 9 bases line up with TRBD2. This CDR3 region has 16 residues. Unmatched junction bases numbered 7, after V lost 6 bases and J lost 0 bases. CDR3 bases: TGTGCCAGCAGGCCCGGTAGCGGGAGTAGCACAGATACGCAGTATTTT. It translates to CASRPGSGSSTDTQYF.

This clonotype was observed many times. The chain uses TRBV12-5 and TRBJ2-1; D could derive from TRBD1 or TRBD2 (6 bases each). Trimming took 0 bases from V and 0 from J, leaving 21 bases between them. Germline V gives CDR1 LGHNT, CDR2 FRNRAP. This CDR3 has 20 residues. CDR3 in amino acids: CASGLVPSVWGAGSYNEQFF. The CDR3, as DNA: TGTGCTAGTGGTTTGGTACCAAGCGTCTGGGGGGCTGGCTCCTACAATGAGCAGTTCTTC.

This clonotype was seen at least ten times. The chain joins TRBV5-1 to TRBJ2-2; D not certain. This CDR3 has 16 amino acids. The germline V gene has CDR1 SGHRS and CDR2 YFSETQ. With 4 bases removed from V and 6 bases from J, the gap between germline ends came to 19 bases. CDR3 sequence reads: CASSPGLGPRAGELFF. In nucleotides, the CDR3 is TGCGCCAGCAGCCCTGGTCTAGGCCCAAGAGCCGGGGAGCTGTTTTTT.

The CDR3 sequence is CAWRRGGGEGEKLFF. In nucleotides, the CDR3 is TGTGCCTGGAGGAGGGGGGGCGGTGAGGGTGAAAAACTGTTTTTT. J is TRBJ1-4 and V is TRBV30, with D maybe TRBD1 (6 bases). The V end was cut by 3 bases, the J end by 7 bases, with 18 bases between. Germline assignment: CDR1 GTSNPN and CDR2 SVGIG (reference sequence). The length of the CDR3 is 15 residues. Full variable domain (outside the CDR3, taken from reference TRBV30 and TRBJ1-4): SQTIHQWPATLVQPVGSPLSLECTVEGTSNPNLYWYRQAAGRGLQLLFYSVGIGQISSEVPQNLSASRPQDRQFILSSKKLLLSDSGFYLCAWRRGGGEGEKLFFGSGTQLSVL.

This clonotype was counted ten times or more. As DNA, the CDR3 is TGTGCCAGCAGCTTAGCGTGGATCTCTGGAAACACCATATATTTT. Its protein product is CASSLAWISGNTIYF. The chain is built from TRBV11-3 and TRBJ1-3; unclear D gene. V dropped 1 base and J dropped 0 bases, with 7 bases sitting between them. The CDR3 loop spans 15 amino acids. Germline CDR1 and CDR2: SGHNT and YENEEA.

The sample holds a few counts of this clonotype. This sequence joins TRBV28 and TRBJ2-3, with TRBD1 as a possible D gene (5 bases). Germline CDR1 is MDHEN and CDR2 is SYDVKM. Trimming cost V 4 bases and J 2 bases, with 13 bases left between them. This CDR3 region has 15 residues. CDR3 DNA: TGTGCCAGCAGTTACACCGACAGAAACACAGATACGCAGTATTTT. The encoded protein is CASSYTDRNTDTQYF.

A few counts support this clonotype. The V gene is TRBV3-1, the J gene TRBJ2-1; the D gene could be TRBD1 or TRBD2 (5 bases each). V was trimmed by 3 bases and J by 1 base, leaving 10 bases between them. Germline loops: CDR1 LGHDT, CDR2 YNNKEL (reference sequence). This CDR3 is 15 amino acids long. The CDR3 region is CASSQGDASYNEQFF. The CDR3 nucleotides read TGTGCCAGCAGCCAGGGGGACGCTTCCTACAATGAGCAGTTCTTC.

This clonotype was recorded at least ten times. This sequence joins TRBV7-2 and TRBJ2-5; D is possibly TRBD2 (6 bases). This CDR3 is 14 amino acids long. V shed 4 bases and J shed 7 bases, with 16 bases lying between them. CDR1 and CDR2 (germline): SGHTA, FQGNSA. The CDR3 DNA reads as TGTGCCAGCAGCTCCGCTAGCGCTCCAGGGACCCAGTACTTC. Its translation is CASSSASAPGTQYF. Combining the CDR3 with reference TRBV7-2 and TRBJ2-5 gives the whole variable domain GAGVSQSPSNKVTEKGKDVELRCDPISGHTALYWYRQSLGQGLEFLIYFQGNSAPDKSGLPSDRFSAERTGGSVSTLTIQRTQQEDSAVYLCASSSASAPGTQYFGPGTRLLVL.

This clonotype was counted ten times or more. The rearrangement joins TRBV27 to TRBJ2-3, with 10 nucleotides matching TRBD2. Germline V gives CDR1 MNHEY, CDR2 SMNVEV (reference sequence). V shed 2 bases, J shed 8 bases, and the junction held 13 bases outside the gene matches. The CDR3 is made up of 17 amino acids. The CDR3: CASSLKRTSGPLGTQYF. In DNA form, the CDR3 reads TGTGCCAGCAGTTTAAAAAGGACTAGCGGCCCCCTAGGTACGCAGTATTTT.

This clonotype was seen repeatedly, ten times or more. This chain uses TRBV30 with TRBJ1-5; D is perhaps TRBD1 (5 bases). Germline CDR1 and CDR2: GTSNPN and SVGIG (reference sequence). The CDR3 is 14 amino acids. V was clipped by 1 base and J by 12 bases, with 19 bases between them. The CDR3 DNA follows: TGTGCCTGGAGTGAAGGGAGTGGAGTCAGGGACCAGCATTTT. It codes for CAWSEGSGVRDQHF.

There are a few counts of this clonotype. This chain uses TRBV10-2 with TRBJ2-7; TRBD2 agrees at 11 bases. V trimming: 0 bases; J trimming: 3 bases; junction bases outside the gene matches: 1. The CDR3 extends over 15 amino acids. Per germline, CDR1 WSHSY and CDR2 SAAADI. The CDR3 DNA reads TGCGCCAGCAGTGAGTCGACTAGCGGGAACTACGAGCAGTACTTC. Amino acid sequence: CASSESTSGNYEQYF.

The genes are TRBV28 and TRBJ1-1; possibly TRBD1 for D (5 bases). Germline lookup yields CDR1 MDHEN and CDR2 SYDVKM. Trimming stripped 8 bases from V and 0 bases from J, with 16 bases between. The CDR3 covers 15 residues. CDR3 protein: CASGGGGAMNTEAFF. CDR3 bases: TGTGCCAGCGGGGGGGGGGGAGCAATGAACACTGAAGCTTTCTTT.

Notes on this clonotype: Only one base separates this from a far larger clonotype, so it likely reflects a read error. V and J are TRBV19 and TRBJ2-1; 10 bases match TRBD1. The closer fit of TRBJ2-5 to the DNA end suggests the J call may be wrong. Germline values: CDR1 LNHDA, CDR2 SQIVND (reference sequence). The CDR3 has 16 amino acids. The CDR3 is CASSKATTGGLETQYF. The CDR3 nucleotides are TGTGCCAGTAGTAAAGCCACGACAGGGGGCCTGGAGACCCAGTACTTC.

The J gene is TRBJ1-5, the V gene TRBV6-2 or TRBV6-3; D possibly corresponds to TRBD1 (5 bases). V lost 5 bases to trimming and J lost 2 bases, with 13 bases between them. The CDR3 spans 15 residues. Germline assignment: CDR1 MNHEY and CDR2 SVGEGT. Here the CDR3 DNA reads TGTGCCAGCAGTGAGGGGCAGGCAGGCAATCAGCCCCAGCATTTT. Amino acids: CASSEGQAGNQPQHF.

Many counts were recorded for this clonotype. The rearrangement uses TRBV10-3 and TRBJ2-3; 9 nucleotides line up with TRBD1. The V segment lost 8 bases and the J segment 3 bases; nucleotides outside the gene matches: 3. There are 13 residues in the CDR3. Germline assignment: CDR1 ENHRY and CDR2 SYGVKD. The CDR3 sequence: CAISDRGTDTQYF. CDR3 coding DNA: TGTGCCATCTCGGACAGGGGAACAGATACGCAGTATTTT.

There are many counts of this clonotype. The chain joins TRBV27 to TRBJ1-2; D possibly corresponds to TRBD1 (6 bases). The V gene's germline CDR1 is MNHEY and CDR2 SMNVEV (reference sequence). Trimming took 6 bases from V and 8 from J, leaving 19 bases between them. The CDR3 runs to 14 residues. Here the CDR3 DNA reads TGTGCCAGCAGCCCACCTGGGACATCTATGGGCTACACCTTC. It encodes CASSPPGTSMGYTF.

The chain recombines TRBV7-6 with TRBJ2-1; D is possibly TRBD2 (5 bases). The CDR3 has 15 residues. Germline-derived CDR1 and CDR2 are SGHVS and FNYEAQ. The V gene lost 2 bases and the J gene lost 4 bases, with 12 bases spanning the gap. Here the CDR3 DNA reads TGTGCCAGCAGCTTATCTCAAACTAGATACAATGAGCAGTTCTTC. This sequence encodes CASSLSQTRYNEQFF. The full variable domain, in which reference TRBV7-6 and TRBJ2-1 provide the parts outside the CDR3, is GAGVSQSPRYKVTKRGQDVALRCDPISGHVSLYWYRQALGQGPEFLTYFNYEAQQDKSGLPNDRFSAERPEGSISTLTIQRTEQRDSAMYRCASSLSQTRYNEQFFGPGTRLTVL.

The V gene is TRBV20-1, the J gene TRBJ2-5; D remains ambiguous. V lost 3 bases and J lost 1, with 9 bases in between. Per the germline V gene, CDR1 is DFQATT and CDR2 is SNEGSKA (reference sequence). This CDR3 comprises 13 residues. The CDR3 nucleotides read TGCAGTGCTAGTAAGGTGGCCCAAGAGACCCAGTACTTC. Protein sequence: CSASKVAQETQYF.

This clonotype was counted between two and nine times. The chain is built from TRBV2 and TRBJ2-1; unclear D gene. The J call is in doubt because the DNA end fits TRBJ2-5 better. In germline, CDR1 is SNHLY, CDR2 FYNNEI. CDR3 length equals 14 residues. The DNA for the CDR3 is TGTGCCAGCAGGATGGGTACTGGTCGGGAGACCCAGTACTTC. Encoded protein: CASRMGTGRETQYF.

The chain employs TRBV12-3 or TRBV12-4 and TRBJ2-2, with TRBD2 matching over 14 bases. V shed 5 bases, J shed 6 bases, and the junction held 5 bases outside the gene matches. This CDR3 comprises 16 residues. The CDR3 coding sequence is TGTGCCAGCAGTCTGGGACTAGCGGGAGAGGCCGGGGAGCTGTTTTTT. This gives the protein CASSLGLAGEAGELFF.

This clonotype showed up many times. The chain combines TRBV6-5 with TRBJ1-6; tentatively, D is TRBD1 (6 bases). CDR3 length: 15 residues. The germline gives CDR1 MNHEY, CDR2 SVGAGI. Trimming took off 2 bases at V and 12 bases at J, with 17 bases between the two ends. The CDR3 loop reads CASSYEEGGHIPLHF. DNA of the CDR3: TGTGCCAGCAGTTACGAGGAGGGGGGACACATACCCCTCCACTTT.

This clonotype has more than one count but fewer than ten. The gene calls are TRBV30 and TRBJ2-1; TRBD2 matches at 9 bases. The ends lost 4 bases at V and 4 bases at J; junction bases unmatched: 8. CDR1 and CDR2 from the germline V gene are GTSNPN and SVGIG (reference sequence). The CDR3 covers 15 residues. The CDR3 spells CAWTTWAGGYNEQFF. CDR3 in DNA: TGTGCCTGGACCACCTGGGCGGGAGGGTACAATGAGCAGTTCTTC.